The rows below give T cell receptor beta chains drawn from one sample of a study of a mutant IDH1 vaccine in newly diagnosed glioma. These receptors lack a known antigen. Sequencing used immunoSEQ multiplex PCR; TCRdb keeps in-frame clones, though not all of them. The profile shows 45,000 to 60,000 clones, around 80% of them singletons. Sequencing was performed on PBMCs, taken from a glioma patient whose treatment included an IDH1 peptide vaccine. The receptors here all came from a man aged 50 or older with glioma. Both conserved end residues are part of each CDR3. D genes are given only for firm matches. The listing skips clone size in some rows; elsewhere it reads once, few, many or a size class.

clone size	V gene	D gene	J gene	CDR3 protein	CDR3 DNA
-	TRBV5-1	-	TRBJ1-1	CASSLDGIRGTEAFF	TGCGCCAGCAGCTTGGACGGGATTCGGGGGACTGAAGCTTTCTTT
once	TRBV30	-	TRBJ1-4	CAWSRVKEKLFF	TGTGCCTGGAGCAGGGTAAAAGAAAAACTGTTTTTT
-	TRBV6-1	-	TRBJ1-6	CASSLTGNNSPLHF	TGTGCCAGCAGTCTAACAGGGAATAATTCACCCCTCCACTTT
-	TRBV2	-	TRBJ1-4	CASQQGQNEKLFF	TGTGCCAGCCAACAGGGACAAAATGAAAAACTGTTTTTT
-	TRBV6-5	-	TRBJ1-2	CASSLDTIHGYTF	TGTGCCAGCAGTTTAGACACAATACATGGCTACACCTTC
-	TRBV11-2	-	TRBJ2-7	CASSDQRGGIYEQYF	TGTGCCAGCAGCGATCAGAGGGGGGGGATCTACGAGCAGTACTTC
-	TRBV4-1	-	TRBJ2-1	CASSLARVGDNEQFF	TGCGCCAGCAGCCTCGCCAGGGTGGGGGACAATGAGCAGTTCTTC
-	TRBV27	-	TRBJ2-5	CASSISGSWEETQYF	TGTGCCAGCAGTATCTCGGGATCCTGGGAGGAGACCCAGTACTTC
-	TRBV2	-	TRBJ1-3	CASSEQGLNTIYF	TGTGCCAGCAGTGAGCAGGGTCTGAACACCATATATTTT
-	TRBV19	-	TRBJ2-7	CASSKSWATSMGEQYF	TGTGCCAGTAGTAAGAGTTGGGCAACCTCGATGGGCGAGCAGTACTTC
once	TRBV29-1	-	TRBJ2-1	CSVSGGVRSEQFF	TGCAGCGTGTCCGGAGGGGTGCGTAGTGAGCAGTTCTTC
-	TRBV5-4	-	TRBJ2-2	CASSLEVRRNTGELFF	TGTGCCAGCAGCTTGGAAGTGCGGAGGAACACCGGGGAGCTGTTTTTT
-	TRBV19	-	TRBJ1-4	CASSITAGSWGEKLFF	TGTGCCAGTAGTATAACCGCAGGGTCGTGGGGTGAAAAACTGTTTTTT
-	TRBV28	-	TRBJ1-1	CASSGRLWVTEAFF	TGTGCCAGCAGTGGTCGCCTGTGGGTCACTGAAGCTTTCTTT
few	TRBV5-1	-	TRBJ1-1	CASSPDRSYTEAFF	TGCGCCAGCAGCCCCGACAGGAGCTACACTGAAGCTTTCTTT
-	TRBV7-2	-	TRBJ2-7	CASSSPGTTSYEQYF	TGTGCCAGCAGCTCCCCCGGAACGACTTCCTACGAGCAGTACTTC
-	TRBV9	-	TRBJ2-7	CASSVGQEGDEQYF	TGTGCCAGCAGCGTAGGCCAGGAGGGAGACGAGCAGTACTTC
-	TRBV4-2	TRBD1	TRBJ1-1	CASSQDPGTGGANTEAFF	TGTGCCAGCAGCCAAGATCCCGGGACAGGGGGCGCGAACACTGAAGCTTTCTTT
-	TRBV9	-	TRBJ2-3	CASSVGTSSLTDTQYF	TGTGCCAGCAGCGTAGGAACTAGCTCCCTCACAGATACGCAGTATTTT
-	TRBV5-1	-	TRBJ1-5	CASSLEGPGSGPQHF	TGCGCCAGCAGCTTGGAAGGCCCAGGGTCGGGGCCCCAGCATTTT
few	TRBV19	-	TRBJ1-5	CASRSGPGDGLASPQHF	TGTGCCAGTCGCTCAGGGCCAGGTGATGGTCTCGCGAGCCCCCAGCATTTT
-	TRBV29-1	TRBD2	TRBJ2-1	CSVRAGGNSYNEQFF	TGCAGCGTTAGAGCGGGGGGCAACTCCTACAATGAGCAGTTCTTC
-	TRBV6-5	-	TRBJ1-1	CASHTQLNTEAFF	TGTGCCAGCCACACCCAGCTGAACACTGAAGCTTTCTTT
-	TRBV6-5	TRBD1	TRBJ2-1	CASTLGQGARNEQFF	TGTGCCAGCACCCTGGGACAGGGGGCGCGAAATGAGCAGTTCTTC
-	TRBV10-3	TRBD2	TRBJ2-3	CAISLAGGTDTQYF	TGTGCCATCAGTCTAGCGGGGGGGACAGATACGCAGTATTTT
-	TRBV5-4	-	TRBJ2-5	CASSLELAQETQYF	TGTGCCAGCAGCTTGGAACTGGCACAAGAGACCCAGTACTTC
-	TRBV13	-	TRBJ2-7	CASRTWDTSYEQYF	TGTGCCAGCAGGACTTGGGACACCTCCTACGAGCAGTACTTC
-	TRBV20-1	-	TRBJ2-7	CSGKATYEQYF	TGCAGTGGGAAGGCGACCTACGAGCAGTACTTC
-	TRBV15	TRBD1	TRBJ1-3	CATSAPTGDKNTIYF	TGTGCCACCAGCGCCCCAACAGGGGACAAAAACACCATATATTTT
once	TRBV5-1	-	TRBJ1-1	CASSLADGTEAFF	TGCGCCAGCAGCTTGGCCGACGGCACTGAAGCTTTCTTT
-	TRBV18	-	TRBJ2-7	CASSPTYEQYF	TGTGCCAGCTCACCAACCTACGAGCAGTACTTC
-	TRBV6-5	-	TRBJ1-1	CASSETPGGTEAFF	TGTGCCAGCAGTGAGACTCCTGGGGGGACTGAAGCTTTCTTT
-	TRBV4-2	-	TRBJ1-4	CASGDRGEKLFF	TGTGCCAGCGGCGATCGGGGTGAAAAACTGTTTTTT
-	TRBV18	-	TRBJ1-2	CASSPLADPAYGYTF	TGTGCCAGCTCGCCTCTCGCGGACCCGGCCTATGGCTACACCTTC
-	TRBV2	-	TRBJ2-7	CASRPLSSYEQYF	TGTGCCAGCAGACCCCTGTCCTCCTACGAGCAGTACTTC
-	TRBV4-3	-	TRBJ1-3	CASSREVTSGNTIYF	TGCGCCAGCAGCCGCGAAGTTACGTCAGGAAACACCATATATTTT
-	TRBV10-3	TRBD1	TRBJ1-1	CATRGALGTEAFF	TGTGCCACCAGGGGGGCCCTGGGCACTGAAGCTTTCTTT
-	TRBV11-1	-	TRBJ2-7	CASSPRGGGSYEQYF	TGTGCCAGCAGCCCCCGGGGAGGGGGCTCCTACGAGCAGTACTTC
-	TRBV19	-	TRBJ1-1	CASSMGAGTEAFF	TGTGCCAGTAGTATGGGGGCTGGCACTGAAGCTTTCTTT
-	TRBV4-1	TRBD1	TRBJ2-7	CASSPLGQVYEQYF	TGCGCCAGCAGCCCATTAGGACAGGTCTACGAGCAGTACTTC
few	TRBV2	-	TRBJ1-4	CASAGGRGRLFF	TGTGCCAGCGCTGGGGGGCGGGGGCGTCTGTTTTTT
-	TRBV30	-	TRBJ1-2	CAWSLLGIGNGYTF	TGTGCCTGGAGTCTTTTAGGCATAGGGAATGGCTACACCTTC
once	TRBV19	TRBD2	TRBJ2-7	CASSYGGGTYEQYF	TGTGCCAGTAGTTATGGCGGGGGAACCTACGAGCAGTACTTC
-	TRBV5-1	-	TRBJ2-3	CASSFSGLADTDTQYF	TGCGCCAGCAGTTTTTCCGGCCTAGCAGACACAGATACGCAGTATTTT
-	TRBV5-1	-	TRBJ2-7	CASSLTMDSLRAYEQYF	TGCGCCAGCAGCTTGACTATGGACAGCCTCAGGGCCTACGAGCAGTACTTC
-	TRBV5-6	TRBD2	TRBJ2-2	CASSLEAGGYTGELFF	TGTGCCAGCAGCTTGGAGGCGGGGGGGTACACCGGGGAGCTGTTTTTT
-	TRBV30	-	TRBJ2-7	CAWSVSRSEQYF	TGTGCCTGGAGTGTATCTAGAAGCGAGCAGTACTTC
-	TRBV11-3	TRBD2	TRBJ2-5	CASSQGGTSPGKTQYF	TGTGCCAGCAGCCAGGGGGGGACTAGCCCGGGGAAGACCCAGTACTTC
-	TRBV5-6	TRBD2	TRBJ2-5	CASSGGGSGGLGETQYF	TGTGCCAGCAGCGGCGGAGGGAGCGGGGGTTTGGGGGAGACCCAGTACTTC
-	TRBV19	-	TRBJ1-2	CASSIDLARVGGYTF	TGTGCCAGTAGTATAGATCTCGCCAGGGTCGGTGGCTACACCTTC
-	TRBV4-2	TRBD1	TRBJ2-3	CASSQAGQYYTDTQYF	TGTGCCAGCAGCCAAGCGGGACAGTATTACACAGATACGCAGTATTTT